The 20 T cell receptor beta chains given below trace back to one sample, sequenced in a study of T cells in Graves' hyperthyroidism and ophthalmopathy. What was amplified from RNA transcripts were TCR beta CDR3 regions. RT-PCR in the first round (using the HTBI primer set) targeted the TCR CDR3. Using its own MiXCR run on the multiplex PCR reads, TCRdb lists one record per CDR3 protein. The sample includes 380,000 or so distinct CDR3 sequences, about 19% of them seen just once. What was sequenced was blood. The origin of the receptors is a woman between 18 and 29 years old with Graves' hyperthyroidism.

J is TRBJ2-7 and V is TRBV7-2; 7 bases map to TRBD2. The CDR3 covers 15 residues. V shed 5 bases, J shed 0 bases, and the junction held 7 bases outside the gene matches. Germline CDR1 SGHTA, CDR2 FQGNSA. This CDR3 reads CASSPWEGSSYEQYF. CDR3 nucleotide sequence: TGTGCCAGCAGCCCTTGGGAGGGTTCCTCCTACGAGCAGTACTTC.

This clonotype was detected only a few times. The chain is built from TRBV10-3 and TRBJ2-2; perhaps D is TRBD1 or TRBD2 (5 bases each). The germline CDR1 and CDR2 sequences are ENHRY and SYGVKD. Trimming removed 6 bases from V and 2 bases from J, with 10 bases in between. The CDR3 spans 14 residues. CDR3 coding DNA: TGTGCCATCAGAGGGACGGGAAACACCGGGGAGCTGTTTTTT. Its translation is CAIRGTGNTGELFF.

The genes are TRBV27 and TRBJ1-2; TRBD1 aligns across 9 bases. The CDR3 extends over 17 amino acids. Germline assignment: CDR1 MNHEY and CDR2 SMNVEV (reference sequence). The trim removed 0 bases at V and 4 bases at J, leaving 9 bases unmatched. CDR3 in amino acids: CASSLSIQTGGIYGYTF. CDR3 nucleotides: TGTGCCAGCAGTTTATCGATCCAGACAGGGGGTATCTATGGCTACACCTTC.

This clonotype was observed many times. The junction differs from germline at one of its ends, possibly a read error. This chain links TRBV6-1 with TRBJ2-5, with 9 bases that match TRBD2. The CDR3 runs to 17 residues. Per germline, CDR1 MNHNS and CDR2 SASEGT. The CDR3 DNA reads TGTGCCAGCAGTAAAGCCGAGCGGGGGGTTTTCCAAGAGACCCAGTACTTC. It encodes CASSKAERGVFQETQYF.

This clonotype was recorded at least ten times. V gene TRBV2 combines with J gene TRBJ2-2; a weak D match, TRBD2 (6 bases). The CDR3 extends over 15 amino acids. Germline V lookup: CDR1 SNHLY, CDR2 FYNNEI. V lost 9 bases and J 6 bases, leaving 20 bases between the germline ends. CDR3 region: CASLKRGGEAGELFF. The CDR3, as DNA: TGTGCCAGTTTAAAAAGGGGCGGGGAGGCCGGGGAGCTGTTTTTT.

The sample holds many counts of this clonotype. In DNA, the CDR3 is TGCGCCAGCAGCTCGGGACAGGGAGAGTATGGCTACACCTTC. Encoded protein: CASSSGQGEYGYTF. This chain links TRBV5-1 with TRBJ1-2, with 9 bases fitting TRBD1. V lost 3 bases and J lost 5; bases outside the gene matches: 5. This CDR3 spans 14 amino acids. The germline CDR1 and CDR2 sequences are SGHRS and YFSETQ.

Notes on this clonotype: A read error may be the cause here, since a much bigger clone is one base away. The V call is TRBV6-1, the J call TRBJ1-1; D ambiguous. Germline V CDR1 and CDR2: MNHNS, SASEGT. The CDR3 is 14 amino acids. DNA of the CDR3: TGTGCCAGCAGTGAAATTCTCGGAAACACTGAAGCTTGCTTT. Translation gives CASSEILGNTEACF.

This clonotype was counted between two and nine times. The chain links TRBV7-2 to TRBJ2-5; a possible D gene is TRBD2 (6 bases). This CDR3 has 15 amino acids. Germline V lookup: CDR1 SGHTA, CDR2 FQGNSA. Trimming removed 1 base from V and 4 bases from J, with 13 bases in between. The CDR3 is CASSLGWAGGETQYF. CDR3 coding DNA: TGTGCCAGCAGCTTAGGGTGGGCCGGGGGAGAGACCCAGTACTTC.

The table lists this clonotype with many counts. The V gene is TRBV19, the J gene TRBJ1-2; D ambiguous. Deletions cut 6 bases from V and 8 bases from J, with 16 bases between. Germline CDR1 is LNHDA and CDR2 is SQIVND (reference sequence). The CDR3 is made up of 13 amino acids. CDR3 sequence reads: CASRQSSVRGYTF. The CDR3 DNA reads as TGTGCCAGTAGGCAGTCCAGCGTGCGAGGCTACACCTTC.

The sample holds many counts of this clonotype. The chain recombines TRBV6-5 with TRBJ2-2; tentative D call: TRBD1 (6 bases). Germline values: CDR1 MNHEY, CDR2 SVGAGI. Trimming cost V 4 bases and J 0 bases, with 12 bases left between them. The CDR3 totals 16 residues. DNA for the CDR3: TGTGCCAGCAGTTCGGGACAAACCTCGAACACCGGGGAGCTGTTTTTT. Protein: CASSSGQTSNTGELFF.

In its sample, this clonotype was seen many times. V is TRBV6-2 or TRBV6-3 and J is TRBJ1-5, with D unclear. Germline CDR1 MNHEY, CDR2 SVGEGT. Trimming removed 10 bases at V and 4 bases at J, with 14 bases between. This CDR3 contains 13 residues. The CDR3 reads CATQTFMNQPQHF. In nucleotides, the CDR3 is TGTGCCACCCAAACCTTCATGAATCAGCCCCAGCATTTT.

This clonotype was seen repeatedly, ten times or more. CDR3 sequence reads: CASSGDGASRYGYTF. The CDR3 bases are TGTGCCAGCAGTGGGGACGGAGCTTCTCGCTATGGCTACACCTTC. V gene TRBV2 combines with J gene TRBJ1-2; tentatively, D is TRBD1 (5 bases). The CDR3 has 15 amino acids. Between the trimmed V and J ends, which lost 4 bases and 4 bases, there was a span of 16 bases. Germline-derived CDR1 and CDR2 are SNHLY and FYNNEI.

J is TRBJ2-5 and V is TRBV24-1, with 11 bases fitting TRBD1. V shed 4 bases, J shed 10 bases, and the junction held 10 bases outside the gene matches. Germline assignment: CDR1 KGHDR and CDR2 SFDVKD. The CDR3 covers 15 residues. Written as DNA, the CDR3 is TGTGCCACCAGTGACGCCGGGGACAGGGGGGGTGTCCAGTACTTC. Its translation: CATSDAGDRGGVQYF.

This clonotype appeared many times. V gene TRBV27 combines with J gene TRBJ2-5; TRBD2 aligns across 11 bases. V was pared by 7 bases and J by 2 bases, with 6 bases of the junction left unmatched. Germline V gene sequence: CDR1 MNHEY, CDR2 SMNVEV (reference sequence). The CDR3 runs to 15 residues. CDR3 loop: CASKTSGAAQETQYF. CDR3 DNA: TGTGCCAGCAAGACTAGCGGGGCCGCACAAGAGACCCAGTACTTC.

V gene TRBV6-1 combines with J gene TRBJ2-5; 11 bases map to TRBD2. There are 18 residues in the CDR3. Germline values: CDR1 MNHNS, CDR2 SASEGT. With V trimmed by 2 bases and J by 1 base, 9 bases remained unmatched. CDR3 protein: CASSEWVVAGGTQETQYF. As DNA, the CDR3 is TGTGCCAGCAGTGAATGGGTGGTAGCGGGGGGGACCCAAGAGACCCAGTACTTC.

In its sample, this clonotype was seen many times. The chain couples TRBV29-1 to TRBJ2-5; TRBD1 agrees at 7 bases. J was trimmed by 4 bases and V by 4 bases; bases with no gene match: 6. Germline V gives CDR1 SQVTM, CDR2 ANQGSEA. The CDR3 sequence is 13 residues long. The CDR3 loop is CSVGQGPGETQYF. Written as DNA, the CDR3 is TGCAGCGTTGGACAGGGCCCTGGAGAGACCCAGTACTTC. The whole variable domain, remainder taken from reference TRBV29-1 and TRBJ2-5, is SAVISQKPSRDICQRGTSLTIQCQVDSQVTMMFWYRQQPGQSLTLIATANQGSEATYESGFVIDKFPISRPNLTFSTLTVSNMSPEDSSIYLCSVGQGPGETQYFGPGTRLLVL.

This clonotype was counted a single time. The V gene is TRBV6-1, the J gene TRBJ2-7; D is undetermined. The CDR3 is made up of 13 amino acids. Germline CDR1 and CDR2: MNHNS and SASEGT. V was trimmed by 6 bases and J by 3 bases, leaving 12 bases between them. CDR3 in amino acids: CASSTSRGYEQYF. The DNA for the CDR3 is TGTGCCAGCAGCACGAGCAGAGGCTACGAGCAGTACTTC.

This clonotype has a count of ten or more. The chain couples TRBV6-2 or TRBV6-3 to TRBJ2-5; tentatively, D is TRBD1 (5 bases). The CDR3 contains 16 residues. V was shortened by 6 bases and J by 2 bases, with 19 bases between the two germline ends. Germline values: CDR1 MNHEY, CDR2 SVGEGT. The CDR3: CASRHVFRGQQETQYF. As DNA, the CDR3 is TGTGCCAGCAGGCACGTGTTTAGGGGCCAGCAAGAGACCCAGTACTTC.

The chain is built from TRBV19 and TRBJ1-5, with no clear D. The germline V and J ends were trimmed by 6 bases and 7 bases, with 13 bases remaining between them. The CDR3 contains 13 residues. Germline lookup yields CDR1 LNHDA and CDR2 SQIVND (reference sequence). The CDR3 loop is CASRYGPGQPQHF. In nucleotides, the CDR3 is TGTGCCAGTAGGTATGGTCCGGGCCAGCCCCAGCATTTT. The variable domain in full, with the rest retrieved from reference TRBV19 and TRBJ1-5, is DGGITQSPKYLFRKEGQNVTLSCEQNLNHDAMYWYRQDPGQGLRLIYYSQIVNDFQKGDIAEGYSVSREKKESFPLTVTSAQKNPTAFYLCASRYGPGQPQHFGDGTRLSIL.

This clonotype has only a few counts. The rearrangement uses TRBV5-1 and TRBJ1-6, with TRBD1 identical over 9 bases. CDR1 is SGHRS and CDR2 is YFSETQ in the germline V gene. The CDR3 runs 18 residues. The V gene end was trimmed by 0 bases and the J gene end by 6 bases; junction bases not matched to a gene: 10. In DNA, the CDR3 is TGCGCCAGCAGCTTGGCCGTGACAGGGGGTTTCCGTAATTCACCCCTCCACTTT. Encoded protein: CASSLAVTGGFRNSPLHF.